This T cell receptor (beta chain) was profiled in a study of vaccination effects on CD4 cells after COVID-19. Broader study findings: In healthy vaccinees, only 1 of 255 vaccine-induced clones cross-reacted with common cold coronaviruses. Infection- and vaccine-induced clones contracted markedly late after vaccination. Convalescent patients were scarce, and early post-infection timepoints were absent.

This clone was detected once. The antigen is not known. Assay: immunoSEQ multiplex PCR; the TCRdb copy retains only in-frame clones and omits some. This sample has 62,000 or so clones, with 80% found just once. Prior to sequencing, the ViraFEST assay stimulated PBMC with viral peptide pools, which expanded the antigen-specific CD4+ T cells. Having been cultured for ten to eleven days, the cells underwent CD4+ T cell isolation. Vaccinated recipients, who were negative for nucleocapsid antibodies, had no history of SARS-CoV-2 infection. Some 2 million PBMC per well received about 10 IU/ml IL-2 and around 11 ug/ml peptides in culture. The receptor was isolated from a human donor who received a COVID-19 vaccine. The sequenced sample was CD4+ T cells from PBMCs cultured with SARS-CoV-2 spike peptides, obtained before COVID-19 vaccination.

The CDR3 is CASSGPRLPNTGELFF. The DNA of the CDR3 is TGTGCCAGCAGTGGTCCCCGGCTGCCGAACACCGGGGAGCTGTTTTTT. The chain carries TRBV6-1 and TRBJ2-2; D not resolved. Germline CDR1 MNHNS, CDR2 SASEGT. CDR3 size: 16 residues. Trimming took 4 bases from V and 0 from J, leaving 12 bases between them.